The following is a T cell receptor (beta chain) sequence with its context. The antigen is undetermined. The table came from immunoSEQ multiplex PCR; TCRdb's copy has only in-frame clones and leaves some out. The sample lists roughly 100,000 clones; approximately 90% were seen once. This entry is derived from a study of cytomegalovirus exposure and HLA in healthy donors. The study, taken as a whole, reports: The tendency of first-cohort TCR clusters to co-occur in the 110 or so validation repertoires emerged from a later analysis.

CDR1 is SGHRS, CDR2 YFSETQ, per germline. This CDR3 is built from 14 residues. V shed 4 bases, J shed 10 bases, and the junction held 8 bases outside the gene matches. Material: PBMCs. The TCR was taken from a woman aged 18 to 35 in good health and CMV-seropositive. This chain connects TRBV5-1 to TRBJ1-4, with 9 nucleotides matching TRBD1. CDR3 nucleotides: TGCGCCAGCAGCCCCGGACAGGGGTTGGGAAAACTGTTTTTT. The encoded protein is CASSPGQGLGKLFF.